What follows describes a single T cell receptor (beta chain). Libraries were prepared by immunoSEQ multiplex PCR; TCRdb keeps only in-frame clonotypes and omits some of them. The sample has approximately 170,000 clones, around 82% seen once. This specimen belongs to a study of blood T cell repertoires in COVID-19. V was trimmed by 2 bases and J by 7 bases, leaving 17 bases between them. The CDR3 loop spans 15 amino acids. Per germline, CDR1 MDHEN and CDR2 SYDVKM. The sequence was collected from a woman aged 50 to 60 in a cohort exposed to, infected with or recovered from COVID-19 (not recorded which). V usage is TRBV28 and J usage is TRBJ1-2, with TRBD1 as a possible D gene (6 bases). The specimen was PBMCs or T cells enriched from blood (not recorded which). The CDR3 DNA is TGTGCCAGCAGTTTAAGGGGGGGGCAGGGCTTTGGCTACACCTTC. Amino acids: CASSLRGGQGFGYTF.